The text below deals with one TCR beta chain. Its target is unknown. The entry originates in a study of monozygotic twins with cystic fibrosis. Study findings and constraints: Median Simpson clonality of approximately 0.01 suggested naive T cells predominated.

The CDR3 runs to 15 residues. Trimming removed 6 bases from V and 5 bases from J, with 17 bases in between. In germline, CDR1 is LNHDA, CDR2 SQIVND (reference sequence). Data came from immunoSEQ multiplex PCR; TCRdb stores just in-frame clones and leaves some out. This sample yields some 10,000 clones, of which just over 99% are seen a single time; around 0.4% belongs to the top ten. V usage is TRBV19 and J usage is TRBJ2-1; a weak D match, TRBD2 (5 bases). Sequencing used blood. The sequence derives from a young man with cystic fibrosis. The CDR3 sequence is CASSPRGFGDNEQFF. CDR3 coding DNA: TGTGCCAGTAGCCCTAGAGGGTTTGGGGACAATGAGCAGTTCTTC.